These 10 T cell receptor beta chains share one sample of origin, sequenced in a study of T cells in Graves' hyperthyroidism and ophthalmopathy. TCR beta CDR3 regions were amplified from RNA transcripts. A set of HTBI primers served as the primers for a first-round RT-PCR of the TCR CDR3. TCRdb re-analysed the multiplex PCR reads in MiXCR, keeping a single row per CDR3 protein. This sample carries under 700,000 distinct CDR3 sequences, approximately 16% of them seen once, and the ten largest clones take around 19%. Sequencing was done on a sample of blood. Receptors originate from a woman between 18 and 29 years old with Graves' hyperthyroidism.

This clonotype was recorded once. The chain carries TRBV27 and TRBJ2-2, with 14 bases lining up with TRBD2. Germline V gene lookup returns CDR1 MNHEY and CDR2 SMNVEV (reference sequence). V lost 7 bases, J lost 4 bases, and 8 bases stayed unmatched. This CDR3 region has 17 residues. The CDR3 DNA reads as TGTGCCAGCACCCCGACTAGCGGGGGGGGGCGCACCGGGGAGCTGTTTTTT. This encodes CASTPTSGGGRTGELFF.

This clonotype was seen more than once but under ten times. The V gene is TRBV14, the J gene TRBJ2-3; D is ambiguous. Germline V lookup: CDR1 SGHDN, CDR2 FVKESK. There are 16 residues in the CDR3. V shed 2 bases and J shed 6 bases, with 18 bases lying between them. Here the CDR3 reads CASSQLFGPGSDTQYF. CDR3 in DNA: TGTGCCAGCAGCCAATTATTTGGACCTGGCTCGGATACGCAGTATTTT.

There are many counts of this clonotype. The V call is TRBV7-2, the J call TRBJ2-3, with TRBD1 matching over 10 bases. The trim removed 4 bases at V and 5 bases at J, leaving 9 bases unmatched. This CDR3 has 16 amino acids. Germline lookup yields CDR1 SGHTA and CDR2 FQGNSA. This CDR3 is CASSSMTGGAGDTQYF. Written as DNA, the CDR3 is TGTGCCAGCAGCTCTATGACAGGGGGCGCTGGAGATACGCAGTATTTT.

The genes are TRBV4-3 and TRBJ2-1, with TRBD1 matching 8 bases. The V and J ends lost 1 base and 4 bases, in that order; junction bases with no gene match: 6. Germline CDR1 is LGHNA and CDR2 is YSLEER. This CDR3 comprises 16 residues. The CDR3 loop reads CASSQAGDRGYNEQFF. The CDR3 coding sequence is TGCGCCAGCAGCCAAGCGGGAGACAGGGGATACAATGAGCAGTTCTTC.

V usage is TRBV5-1 and J usage is TRBJ2-3; 12 bases line up with TRBD2. After removal of 7 bases from V and 1 base from J, the junction contained 4 bases not matched to a gene. CDR1 and CDR2 (germline): SGHRS, YFSETQ. The CDR3 extends over 15 amino acids. CDR3 residues: CASHLAGGGTDTQYF. CDR3 nucleotide sequence: TGCGCCAGCCATCTAGCGGGAGGGGGCACAGATACGCAGTATTTT. Based on the CDR3 plus reference TRBV5-1 and TRBJ2-3, the full variable domain is KAGVTQTPRYLIKTRGQQVTLSCSPISGHRSVSWYQQTPGQGLQFLFEYFSETQRNKGNFPGRFSGRQFSNSRSEMNVSTLELGDSALYLCASHLAGGGTDTQYFGPGTRLTVL.

This clonotype turned up a few times. This chain joins TRBV18 and TRBJ1-1; tentative D call: TRBD1 (6 bases). CDR3 size: 15 residues. V lost 5 bases and J 1 base, leaving 14 bases between the germline ends. Germline values: CDR1 KGHSH, CDR2 LQKENI. The DNA of the CDR3 is TGTGCCAGCTCAATAAACAGGGCCGGGAACACTGAAGCTTTCTTT. Amino acid sequence: CASSINRAGNTEAFF.

J is TRBJ1-3 and V is TRBV10-1; no clear D gene. The CDR3 is 15 amino acids. Germline CDR1 is WNHNN and CDR2 is SYGVQD (reference sequence). Trimming cost V 3 bases and J 0 bases, with 9 bases left between them. CDR3 nucleotides: TGCGCCAGCAGTGACTGGACCCGCTCTGGAAACACCATATATTTT. Amino acid sequence: CASSDWTRSGNTIYF.

This clonotype has ten or more counts. This chain uses TRBV15 with TRBJ1-1, with unresolved D. The germline V gene encodes CDR1 LNHNV and CDR2 YYDKDF (reference sequence). The CDR3 totals 11 residues. V was shortened by 5 bases and J by 3 bases, with 4 bases between the two germline ends. CDR3 amino acids: CATSGHTEAFF. CDR3 coding DNA: TGTGCCACCAGCGGTCACACTGAAGCTTTCTTT.

This clonotype was detected many times. The chain employs TRBV24-1 and TRBJ2-1, with 10 bases aligning to TRBD1. The J segment lost 4 bases and the V segment lost 6 bases, leaving 5 bases of the junction unmatched. This CDR3 has 15 residues. Per germline, CDR1 KGHDR and CDR2 SFDVKD. CDR3 sequence: CATSLSGQGYNEQFF. Here the CDR3 DNA reads TGTGCCACCAGTTTATCGGGACAGGGGTACAATGAGCAGTTCTTC.

The chain employs TRBV6-1 and TRBJ2-3; TRBD2 matches 8 bases. The V and J ends lost 8 bases and 3 bases, in that order; junction bases with no gene match: 7. The CDR3 is made up of 14 amino acids. Germline CDR1 and CDR2: MNHNS and SASEGT. CDR3 in DNA: TGTGCCAGCTCCCCGGGGGGGCAAACAGATACGCAGTATTTT. Its translation: CASSPGGQTDTQYF.